This entry concerns a single T cell receptor beta chain. This clone appeared many times. Its antigen is unknown. No base qualities exist here, and no much larger clone lies one base off it. No treatment had been received by any patient before thyroid surgery. Patient clinical samples collected from 2012 to 2018 were retrospectively analysed using T-cell receptor beta sequencing. The data were obtained in a study of metastatic and nonmetastatic thyroid tumors (dated by TCRdb to between 2020 and 2021). For context, the study as a whole: Repertoires from peripheral blood and from tumor or nodule tissue samples of malignant and benign thyroid patients were compared.

The method behind the library was PCR. The reads were generated on an Illumina HiSeq 4000. High-throughput sequencing was used to profile the CDR3 region of the TCR beta-chain in every patient. The original pipeline was this. The researchers built a classifier to tell apart papillary thyroid cancer patients with distant metastasis, based on CDR3 differences among clinicopathological groups. To measure repertoire diversity the researchers used the Shannon index, while the Morisita-Horn index served to gauge how similar the tumor and blood repertoires were. TCRdb reran the public reads through fastp at Q25 and MiXCR, keeping productive beta chains. These V and J calls rely on TCRdb rather than the paper's analysis. The sample contains more than 25,000 clones, 20% to 30% of them found a single time. The ten top clones hold about 6% of the sample. Overall results and qualifications from the work: In both blood and tumor samples, malignant tumors were reported to have significantly higher TCR beta diversity than benign nodules.

This TCR was recovered from a female donor with papillary thyroid cancer or a benign thyroid nodule (not recorded which). Some clones in this sample may be carry-over from other donors' samples. The sequencing input was blood.

The nucleotides are TGCGCCAGCAGTGAGACTAGCGGGAGGGCCCGGGAGACCCAGTACTTC. It is translated as CASSETSGRARETQYF. This sequence uses TRBV10-1 and TRBJ2-5; 13 bases in between match TRBD2. Unmatched junction bases come to 5, with V trimmed by 2 bases and J by 5 bases. The CDR3 contains 16 residues, cysteine and phenylalanine counted. Only the CDR3 region is kept as DNA, spanning 48 bases read in frame from base 1. CDR1 and CDR2 are read off the germline V gene (reference sequence) as WNHNN and SYGVQD.